Listed here are 32 T cell receptor beta chains from one sample, sequenced in a study of Graves' ophthalmopathy and Graves' hyperthyroidism. The authors amplified TCR beta CDR3 regions, and they did so from RNA transcripts for repertoire sequencing. In the first round, RT-PCR was carried out with HTBI primers, and a multiplex PCR formed the second round. Using its own MiXCR run on the multiplex PCR reads, TCRdb lists one record per CDR3 protein. The top ten clones hold more than 5.5% of a sample with 620,000 or so distinct CDR3 sequences, 20% to 25% of them seen once. Sequenced material: peripheral blood. The receptors originated from a woman between 18 and 29 years old with stable Graves' hyperthyroidism. Some clones in this sample may be carry-over from other donors' samples.

This clonotype was detected many times. The rearrangement links TRBV12-3 or TRBV12-4 to TRBJ1-1, with D perhaps matching TRBD1 (6 bases). The CDR3 spans 14 residues. V lost 6 bases and J 2 bases, leaving 13 bases between the germline ends. CDR3 sequence (DNA): TGTGCCAGCAGCACCCAAGGGGGTAACACTGAAGCTTTCTTT. Encoded protein: CASSTQGGNTEAFF.

In regard to this clonotype: A read error may account for a junction end that differs from germline. The rearrangement joins TRBV12-3 or TRBV12-4 to TRBJ2-5; D is ambiguous. The CDR3 length is 14 residues. This CDR3 is CAISEFSGQETQYF. The CDR3 bases are TGTGCCATCAGTGAGTTTTCTGGACAAGAGACCCAGTACTTC.

This clonotype was observed a few times. The chain joins TRBV20-1 to TRBJ2-5; D may be TRBD1 (6 bases). Trimming took 7 bases from V and 2 from J, leaving 14 bases between them. The CDR3 covers 13 residues. The V gene's germline CDR1 is DFQATT and CDR2 SNEGSKA (reference sequence). The CDR3 nucleotides are TGCAGTGTTAGTCGTGGACAGCAAGAGACCCAGTACTTC. Protein sequence: CSVSRGQQETQYF.

In this sample, this clonotype turned up many times. The chain couples TRBV19 to TRBJ1-1; 7 bases are a match to TRBD1. Trimming took 5 bases from V and 0 from J; bases not matched to a gene: 9. Germline CDR1 LNHDA, CDR2 SQIVND (reference sequence). This CDR3 is 16 amino acids long. CDR3: CASSPDRRPMNTEAFF. DNA for the CDR3: TGTGCCAGTAGTCCGGACAGGCGGCCCATGAACACTGAAGCTTTCTTT.

The V and J genes are TRBV20-1 and TRBJ2-7, with 9 bases fitting TRBD1. V was pared by 6 bases and J by 3 bases, with 6 bases of the junction left unmatched. Germline CDR1 reads DFQATT; CDR2 reads SNEGSKA (reference sequence). The CDR3 is 13 residues long. The CDR3 loop reads CSAIQGANYEQYF. CDR3 sequence (DNA): TGCAGTGCGATACAGGGGGCGAACTACGAGCAGTACTTC.

In this sample, this clonotype turned up many times. The rearrangement links TRBV13 to TRBJ2-7, with a weak D call TRBD1 (6 bases). The CDR3 has 13 residues. CDR1 and CDR2 (germline): PRHDT, FYEKMQ (reference sequence). V was clipped by 4 bases and J by 3 bases, with 10 bases between them. CDR3 in DNA: TGTGCCAGCAGCTCCCAGGGACACTACGAGCAGTACTTC. This gives the protein CASSSQGHYEQYF.

This clonotype was observed at least ten times. The CDR3, as DNA: TGTGCCAGCAAGGGTACAGGGGGCGGCGAGCAGTACTTC. Translated: CASKGTGGGEQYF. J is TRBJ2-7 and V is TRBV28; TRBD1 matches 9 bases. The CDR3 runs 13 residues. J gave up 6 bases and V 7 bases, and 7 bases lay outside the gene matches. Germline CDR1 reads MDHEN; CDR2 reads SYDVKM.

This clonotype was detected ten times or more. A much more abundant neighbour one base away suggests this may be a read error. This chain links TRBV6-2 or TRBV6-3 with TRBJ1-1; D uncertain. The V and J ends lost 6 bases and 11 bases respectively, with 16 bases between them. CDR3 length: 12 residues. Germline V gene sequence: CDR1 MNHEY, CDR2 SVGEGT. The CDR3: CASSARPYAAFF. The CDR3 DNA follows: TGTGCCAGCAGCGCGAGACCGTATGCGGCTTTCTTT.

At least ten counts were recorded for this clonotype. The chain carries TRBV5-1 and TRBJ1-2; tentatively, D is TRBD1 (5 bases). The CDR3 extends over 14 amino acids. The V end was cut by 4 bases, the J end by 1 base, with 11 bases between. CDR1 SGHRS and CDR2 YFSETQ come from the germline V gene. The CDR3 DNA follows: TGCGCCAGCAGCAGCCCGGACAATAACTATGGCTACACCTTC. This translates into CASSSPDNNYGYTF.

This clonotype was counted ten times or more. This chain connects TRBV6-1 to TRBJ2-7, with 9 nucleotides matching TRBD2. The CDR3 loop spans 16 amino acids. Germline V CDR1 and CDR2: MNHNS, SASEGT. V was clipped by 4 bases and J by 2 bases; unmatched bases: 9. CDR3 residues: CASSASGASGAYEQYF. The DNA of the CDR3 is TGTGCCAGCAGTGCCAGCGGGGCTAGCGGGGCCTACGAGCAGTACTTC.

A few counts support this clonotype. This rearrangement joins TRBV12-3 or TRBV12-4 to TRBJ1-2; 10 positions agree with TRBD1. The J segment lost 5 bases and the V segment lost 3 bases, leaving 3 bases of the junction unmatched. The CDR3 is 14 residues long. CDR3 sequence: CASSFSDRGYGYTF. CDR3 DNA: TGTGCCAGCAGTTTTTCGGACAGGGGGTATGGCTACACCTTC.

Many counts were recorded for this clonotype. Its ends do not fully match the called genes, so a read error is possible. The chain employs TRBV5-1 and TRBJ2-5; 11 bases align to TRBD2. The CDR3 loop spans 14 amino acids. Germline CDR1 reads SGHRS; CDR2 reads YFSETQ. The DNA for the CDR3 is TGTGCCAGCAGCTTAGCGGGGGGGGAAGAGACCCAGTACTTC. It translates to CASSLAGGEETQYF.

This clonotype was found many times. The V call is TRBV10-2, the J call TRBJ2-5; the match to TRBD1 covers 10 bases. Trimming at V came to 3 bases and at J to 4 bases, leaving 8 bases not matched to a gene. This CDR3 is built from 16 residues. Germline-derived CDR1 and CDR2 are WSHSY and SAAADI. This chain's CDR3 is CASSDLGTGDRETQYF. CDR3 coding DNA: TGCGCCAGCAGTGATTTGGGGACAGGGGACAGAGAGACCCAGTACTTC.

This clonotype was seen a handful of times. A single base separates this from a much larger clone, so it may be a read error. CDR3 sequence: CASSLAGGLAGAGETEYF. The CDR3 DNA sequence: TGTGCCAGCAGTCTCGCCGGGGGACTAGCGGGAGCAGGGGAGACCGAGTACTTC. The V and J genes are TRBV28 and TRBJ2-5; 14 bases are a match to TRBD2. The CDR3 sequence is 18 residues long. Germline CDR1 is MDHEN and CDR2 is SYDVKM.

In its sample, this clonotype was seen many times. This rearrangement joins TRBV6-5 to TRBJ2-5, with D perhaps matching TRBD1 (6 bases). In germline, CDR1 is MNHEY, CDR2 SVGAGI. The CDR3 totals 14 residues. The ends were cut back, 5 bases at V and 4 bases at J, with 14 bases in the middle. CDR3 coding DNA: TGTGCCAGCAGTCGGCCACAGGGCGGAGAGACCCAGTACTTC. Encoded protein: CASSRPQGGETQYF.

This clonotype was recorded at least ten times. The chain carries TRBV30 and TRBJ2-7; D is undetermined. The CDR3 length is 11 residues. CDR1 is GTSNPN and CDR2 is SVGIG in the germline V gene (reference sequence). Trimming cost V 1 base and J 3 bases, with 4 bases left between them. The CDR3 DNA follows: TGTGCCTGGAGTGACCTCTACGAGCAGTACTTC. Its protein is CAWSDLYEQYF.

The chain has TRBV5-6 and TRBJ1-2; D might be TRBD1 (5 bases). Germline CDR1 reads SGHDT; CDR2 reads YYEEEE. This CDR3 is 13 amino acids long. With 4 bases removed from V and 5 bases from J, the gap between germline ends came to 12 bases. CDR3: CASSPQARYGYTF. The CDR3 bases are TGTGCCAGCAGCCCACAGGCGCGGTATGGCTACACCTTC.

The V and J genes are TRBV6-1 and TRBJ1-1, with D possibly TRBD1 on 5 matching bases. Germline V gene lookup returns CDR1 MNHNS and CDR2 SASEGT. The CDR3 contains 14 residues. The V end was cut by 2 bases, the J end by 2 bases, with 9 bases between. CDR3 DNA sequence: TGTGCCAGCAGTGAACTGGGGGTCAACACTGAAGCTTTCTTT. It codes for CASSELGVNTEAFF.

The table lists this clonotype with many counts. This chain joins TRBV27 and TRBJ2-5, with TRBD2 identical over 10 bases. The junction had 9 bases not matched to a gene; V was cut back by 0 bases and J by 5 bases. Germline CDR1 is MNHEY and CDR2 is SMNVEV (reference sequence). The CDR3 is 17 amino acids. The CDR3: CASSLSASGGPLETQYF. CDR3 nucleotides: TGTGCCAGCAGTTTATCGGCTAGCGGGGGCCCCTTGGAGACCCAGTACTTC.

This clonotype was counted between two and nine times. The V call is TRBV9, the J call TRBJ1-1, with D maybe TRBD1 (5 bases). Trimming took off 4 bases at V and 4 bases at J, with 17 bases between the two ends. Per germline, CDR1 SGDLS and CDR2 YYNGEE. The CDR3 covers 15 residues. The CDR3 protein is CASSPRGGGTTEAFF. As DNA, the CDR3 is TGTGCCAGCAGCCCCCGGGGGGGAGGTACCACTGAAGCTTTCTTT.

This clonotype turned up a few times. The conserved final phenylalanine or tryptophan is absent from the CDR3, which likely points to a read error. This chain joins TRBV19 and TRBJ1-1; the D is unclear. Germline V gene data show CDR1 as LNHDA and CDR2 as SQIVND (reference sequence). CDR3 size: 14 residues. V lost 7 bases to trimming and J lost 1 base, with 13 bases between them. CDR3 nucleotide sequence: TGTGCCAGTATCAATAGGGCGGGGAACACTGAAGCTTTCTCT. Its protein is CASINRAGNTEAFS.

This clonotype was seen a handful of times. The chain recombines TRBV10-1 with TRBJ1-5; TRBD1 agrees at 7 bases. J gave up 1 base and V 0 bases, and 15 bases lay outside the gene matches. The CDR3 has 20 amino acids. Germline V gene data show CDR1 as WNHNN and CDR2 as SYGVQD (reference sequence). CDR3 loop: CASSESRGGPQGGSNQPQHF. The CDR3 DNA reads TGCGCCAGCAGTGAGTCGCGGGGCGGACCCCAGGGGGGGAGCAATCAGCCCCAGCATTTT.

The sample holds many counts of this clonotype. This chain connects TRBV7-2 to TRBJ2-5; 11 nucleotides align to TRBD2. CDR1 and CDR2 (germline): SGHTA, FQGNSA. Germline trimming cut 5 bases from V and 3 bases from J; bases unmatched to any gene: 14. The length of the CDR3 is 18 residues. The CDR3 nucleotides read TGTGCCAGCAGCGGTAGCGGGAGGGCCAATCGGGTCAAAGAGACCCAGTACTTC. Translating it yields CASSGSGRANRVKETQYF.

This clonotype was seen repeatedly, ten times or more. The CDR3 spells CASTLQTGGLYEQYF. CDR3 bases: TGTGCCAGCACCCTACAAACAGGGGGCCTCTACGAGCAGTACTTC. The V gene is TRBV6-1, the J gene TRBJ2-7; 9 bases match TRBD1. CDR3 length equals 15 residues. Germline V gives CDR1 MNHNS, CDR2 SASEGT. The ends lost 7 bases at V and 3 bases at J; junction bases unmatched: 10.

The chain joins TRBV6-2 or TRBV6-3 to TRBJ2-5; D is unclear. The CDR3 contains 13 residues. The germline gives CDR1 MNHEY, CDR2 SVGEGT. V was trimmed by 11 bases and J by 3 bases, leaving 16 bases between them. CDR3 sequence (DNA): TGTGCCGGAAAGAGGACCAGCAAAGAGACCCAGTACTTC. Translated, it gives CAGKRTSKETQYF.

This clonotype has ten or more counts. This sequence joins TRBV20-1 and TRBJ2-7; tentative D call: TRBD1 (5 bases). CDR1 is DFQATT, CDR2 SNEGSKA, per germline (reference sequence). CDR3 size: 12 residues. Deletions cut 5 bases from V and 4 bases from J, with 12 bases between. The CDR3 coding sequence is TGCAGTGCTGCAGGGTTTGGGTACGAGCAGTACTTC. It encodes CSAAGFGYEQYF.

This clonotype was seen at least ten times. The V gene is TRBV6-5, the J gene TRBJ1-2; D is ambiguous. The CDR3 runs 13 residues. Germline CDR1 reads MNHEY; CDR2 reads SVGAGI. The V end lost 2 bases, the J end lost 5 bases, and 9 bases lay between the germline ends. DNA of the CDR3: TGTGCCAGCAGTTACGGGAGAGGTTATGGCTACACCTTC. Its translation: CASSYGRGYGYTF.

This clonotype occurred a few times. The chain has TRBV6-1 and TRBJ2-5, with a tentative D call TRBD2 (6 bases). The V gene's germline CDR1 is MNHNS and CDR2 SASEGT. This CDR3 is built from 14 residues. Trimming cost V 6 bases and J 4 bases, with 15 bases left between them. The CDR3 bases are TGTGCCAGCAGACCCCTCGGGGGTAGAGAGACCCAGTACTTC. It codes for CASRPLGGRETQYF.

The chain has TRBV19 and TRBJ2-5; weak D call: TRBD2 (5 bases). From germline, CDR1 is LNHDA and CDR2 SQIVND (reference sequence). V lost 3 bases, J lost 2 bases, and 7 bases lay in between. This CDR3 has 13 amino acids. In DNA form, the CDR3 reads TGTGCCAGTAGTATGAGGGATCAAGAGACCCAGTACTTC. Translated, it gives CASSMRDQETQYF. Full variable domain (remainder filled in from reference TRBV19 and TRBJ2-5): DGGITQSPKYLFRKEGQNVTLSCEQNLNHDAMYWYRQDPGQGLRLIYYSQIVNDFQKGDIAEGYSVSREKKESFPLTVTSAQKNPTAFYLCASSMRDQETQYFGPGTRLLVL.

The chain uses TRBV6-1 and TRBJ1-1, with 7 bases matching TRBD1. CDR1 and CDR2 from the germline V gene are MNHNS and SASEGT. The J segment lost 11 bases and the V segment lost 10 bases, leaving 16 bases of the junction unmatched. This CDR3 spans 13 amino acids. The CDR3 DNA is TGTGCCACAACTATTAGACAGGGCGACGCGGCTTTCTTT. Translation: CATTIRQGDAAFF.

This clonotype was recorded many times. The CDR3 is CSARPPRDGQETQYF. CDR3 nucleotides: TGCAGTGCTAGACCCCCCCGGGATGGGCAAGAGACCCAGTACTTC. The chain employs TRBV20-1 and TRBJ2-5; TRBD2 might be the D (5 bases). V shed 2 bases and J shed 2 bases, with 15 bases lying between them. CDR1 and CDR2 (germline): DFQATT, SNEGSKA (reference sequence). The CDR3 totals 15 residues.

This clonotype has only a few counts. This chain uses TRBV30 with TRBJ2-2, with 7 positions matching TRBD1. Trimming removed 0 bases from V and 4 bases from J; junction bases left unmatched: 5. This CDR3 is built from 15 residues. CDR1 GTSNPN and CDR2 SVGIG come from the germline V gene (reference sequence). The DNA for the CDR3 is TGTGCCTGGAGTGTGCTGGGACAGCCCACCGGGGAGCTGTTTTTT. Translation gives CAWSVLGQPTGELFF.